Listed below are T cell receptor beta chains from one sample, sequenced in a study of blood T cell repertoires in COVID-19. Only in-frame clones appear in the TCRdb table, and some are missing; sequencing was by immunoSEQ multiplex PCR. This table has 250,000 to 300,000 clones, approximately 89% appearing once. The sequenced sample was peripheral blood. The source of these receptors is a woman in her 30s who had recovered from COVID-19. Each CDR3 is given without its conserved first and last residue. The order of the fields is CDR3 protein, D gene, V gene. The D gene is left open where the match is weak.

CDR3aa: ASRWDRNTGELF; d_gene: TRBD1; v_gene: TRBV2
CDR3aa: ASTRTSGGTSDTQY; d_gene: TRBD2; v_gene: TRBV5-1
CDR3aa: ASAKSTSVETQY; d_gene: TRBD2; v_gene: TRBV19
CDR3aa: ASSMTGPGGGELF; d_gene: -; v_gene: TRBV6-5
CDR3aa: ASSLGTGTSNTGELF; d_gene: TRBD1; v_gene: TRBV5-1
CDR3aa: ASSQDNGLSTDTQY; d_gene: -; v_gene: TRBV4-1
CDR3aa: ASNGDRSSYNSPLH; d_gene: TRBD1; v_gene: TRBV19
CDR3aa: ASSPAEGETQY; d_gene: -; v_gene: TRBV5-1
CDR3aa: ASSLRGGGASTDTQY; d_gene: -; v_gene: TRBV5-4
CDR3aa: ATSDTRTPNYGYT; d_gene: -; v_gene: TRBV24-1
CDR3aa: ASSLGGGFGGDTQY; d_gene: -; v_gene: TRBV11-2
CDR3aa: ASSLSGGGAQPQH; d_gene: -; v_gene: TRBV27
CDR3aa: ASSRGDNEKLF; d_gene: -; v_gene: TRBV18
CDR3aa: AWRRGQGRELF; d_gene: TRBD1; v_gene: TRBV30
CDR3aa: ASSLGPGSAYEQY; d_gene: -; v_gene: TRBV5-4
CDR3aa: ASSAGRGLYNEQF; d_gene: -; v_gene: TRBV2
CDR3aa: AISLAGALLRETQY; d_gene: -; v_gene: TRBV6-2/TRBV6-3
CDR3aa: ASSYGASGVYTQY; d_gene: TRBD2; v_gene: TRBV6-5
CDR3aa: ASSDRDRPYEQY; d_gene: TRBD1; v_gene: TRBV2
CDR3aa: SVSYRDLREQY; d_gene: -; v_gene: TRBV29-1
CDR3aa: ATSDLLGQGASGELF; d_gene: TRBD1; v_gene: TRBV24-1
CDR3aa: ASSVDFSGGPTSNEQF; d_gene: TRBD2; v_gene: TRBV9
CDR3aa: ASKKYRDTGELF; d_gene: -; v_gene: TRBV27
CDR3aa: ASRGQGDSPLH; d_gene: -; v_gene: TRBV2
CDR3aa: ASSFGRGYQETQY; d_gene: TRBD2; v_gene: TRBV13
CDR3aa: ASSHGLAGGYRTGEQF; d_gene: TRBD2; v_gene: TRBV14
CDR3aa: ASSPTGNSGNTIY; d_gene: -; v_gene: TRBV28
CDR3aa: AISEGGSSYGYT; d_gene: -; v_gene: TRBV10-3
CDR3aa: ASSHGLAGGSDTQY; d_gene: TRBD2; v_gene: TRBV4-3
CDR3aa: ASSLYRDTYEQY; d_gene: -; v_gene: TRBV28
CDR3aa: ASSQQITGNQPQH; d_gene: -; v_gene: TRBV4-1
CDR3aa: ASALAGGGLRETQY; d_gene: TRBD1; v_gene: TRBV25-1
CDR3aa: ATSRLRDSSYEQY; d_gene: TRBD1; v_gene: TRBV15
CDR3aa: AISERGDRGYGNTIY; d_gene: TRBD1; v_gene: TRBV10-3
CDR3aa: ASSPQRAGDSEKLF; d_gene: -; v_gene: TRBV7-6
CDR3aa: SASVRTLPNYGYT; d_gene: -; v_gene: TRBV20-1
CDR3aa: ATSRNQGSATNEKLF; d_gene: -; v_gene: TRBV15
CDR3aa: ASRDRGYGYT; d_gene: TRBD1; v_gene: TRBV2
CDR3aa: ASGTGLAGVETQY; d_gene: TRBD2; v_gene: TRBV12-5
CDR3aa: ASSEPSGGDNEQF; d_gene: TRBD2; v_gene: TRBV25-1
CDR3aa: ASRGLAYEQY; d_gene: TRBD2; v_gene: TRBV10-2
CDR3aa: ASSLGQGISGYT; d_gene: TRBD1; v_gene: TRBV27
CDR3aa: ASSPTGGVSYEQY; d_gene: TRBD1; v_gene: TRBV18
CDR3aa: ASRIGTANSPLH; d_gene: TRBD1; v_gene: TRBV6-5